The 9 T cell receptor beta chains below were found in one sample sequenced in a study of blood T cell repertoires in COVID-19. Sequencing was performed with immunoSEQ multiplex PCR; in TCRdb, only in-frame clones are kept and a portion is missing. The table has under 250,000 clones, 87% seen once. Input material: PBMCs or T cells enriched from blood (not recorded which). All receptors come from a young man who had recovered from COVID-19.

The chain joins TRBV7-9 to TRBJ1-3, with TRBD1 matching over 7 bases. The junction had 7 bases not matched to a gene; V was cut back by 5 bases and J by 0 bases. The CDR3 is made up of 16 amino acids. CDR1 and CDR2 from the germline V gene are SEHNR and FQNEAQ (reference sequence). CDR3 coding DNA: TGTGCCAGCAGCCCACCAAGACAGGGCTCTGGAAACACCATATATTTT. It is translated as CASSPPRQGSGNTIYF.

DNA for the CDR3: TGTGCCAGTAGTATAGATCTCGGGACAGGCACAGATACGCAGTATTTT. Protein product: CASSIDLGTGTDTQYF. V is TRBV19 and J is TRBJ2-3; TRBD1 matches 7 bases. The CDR3 contains 16 residues. Germline loops: CDR1 LNHDA, CDR2 SQIVND (reference sequence). Losses at the gene ends were 0 bases for V and 1 base for J; bases not matched to a gene: 4.

The genes are TRBV5-4 and TRBJ2-2; 13 nucleotides align to TRBD2. This CDR3 spans 15 amino acids. The V segment lost 4 bases and the J segment 7 bases; nucleotides outside the gene matches: 4. From germline, CDR1 is SGHNT and CDR2 YYREEE (reference sequence). In DNA, the CDR3 is TGTGCCAGCAGCCGGACTAGCGGGAGTGGCGGGGAGCTGTTTTTT. Its translation is CASSRTSGSGGELFF.

This rearrangement joins TRBV5-1 to TRBJ2-1; TRBD2 matches at 12 bases. The CDR3 extends over 16 amino acids. The germline V gene encodes CDR1 SGHRS and CDR2 YFSETQ. Losses at the gene ends were 0 bases for V and 7 bases for J; bases not matched to a gene: 5. This CDR3 reads CASSLGLAGVLNEQFF. The CDR3 coding sequence is TGCGCCAGCAGCTTGGGACTAGCGGGAGTACTAAATGAGCAGTTCTTC.

This clone was detected a few times. The chain joins TRBV5-1 to TRBJ2-7; 11 bases are a match to TRBD2. Germline values: CDR1 SGHRS, CDR2 YFSETQ. The V segment lost 3 bases and the J segment 4 bases; nucleotides outside the gene matches: 6. The CDR3 extends over 15 amino acids. This CDR3 is CASSSLAGARYEQYF. CDR3 sequence (DNA): TGCGCCAGCAGCTCACTAGCGGGAGCAAGGTACGAGCAGTACTTC.

The genes are TRBV30 and TRBJ1-1; no clear D gene. The CDR3 runs to 12 residues. The germline V gene has CDR1 GTSNPN and CDR2 SVGIG (reference sequence). Trimming cost V 0 bases and J 8 bases, with 10 bases left between them. The CDR3 nucleotides read TGTGCCTGGAGTGTACCAGCGGGGGAAGCTTTCTTT. This translates into CAWSVPAGEAFF. The complete variable domain, with remaining parts taken from reference TRBV30 and TRBJ1-1, reads SQTIHQWPATLVQPVGSPLSLECTVEGTSNPNLYWYRQAAGRGLQLLFYSVGIGQISSEVPQNLSASRPQDRQFILSSKKLLLSDSGFYLCAWSVPAGEAFFGQGTRLTVV.

The rearrangement joins TRBV21-1 to TRBJ1-3; TRBD1 is the table's D call, not checked against the DNA. TRBV21-1 counts as a pseudogene. CDR3 length equals 17 residues. CDR3 nucleotides: TGTGCCAGCAGCAATGGGCACAGGGGATACTCTGGAAACACCATATATTTT. Its protein product is CASSNGHRGYSGNTIYF.

The J gene is TRBJ2-7, the V gene TRBV15; D remains ambiguous. The CDR3 length is 15 residues. Deletions cut 4 bases from V and 2 bases from J, with 15 bases between. The germline V gene encodes CDR1 LNHNV and CDR2 YYDKDF (reference sequence). Here the CDR3 reads CATSTVIGSAYEQYF. The CDR3, as DNA: TGTGCCACCAGCACTGTCATTGGCAGTGCCTACGAGCAGTACTTC.

This clone was seen once. This sequence joins TRBV28 and TRBJ2-3; 12 bases map to TRBD2. Unmatched junction bases numbered 9, after V lost 8 bases and J lost 3 bases. The CDR3 spans 16 residues. Germline-derived CDR1 and CDR2 are MDHEN and SYDVKM. The chain's CDR3 is CASCPLAGGGTDTQYF. CDR3 nucleotides: TGTGCCAGCTGCCCACTAGCGGGGGGAGGGACAGATACGCAGTATTTT.